The entry below describes one T cell receptor beta chain. Antigen: not known. These data come from a study of T cell repertoires in cytomegalovirus infection. Overall study: Public signatures in TCR beta pointed to CMV infection and matching HLA type.

TCRdb re-analysed the reads in MiXCR, keeping a single row per CDR3 protein. Of approximately 500,000 distinct CDR3 sequences listed, 30% to 35% are singletons. Trimming cost V 5 bases and J 3 bases; bases outside gene matches: 14. Germline CDR1 reads SGHVS; CDR2 reads FQNEAQ. CDR3 length: 18 residues. Study-level results: Of the TCR beta families, the public ones yielded a cumulative frequency that identified carriers of CMV plus the relevant HLA. What dominated the ex vivo response were HLA-C-restricted CMV-specific TCR beta clonotypes.

The origin of this receptor is a human donor in good health (CMV status not recorded). Some clones in this sample may be carry-over from other donors' samples. Sequencing used cultured PBMCs, obtained from culture after CMV antigen stimulation. The V and J genes are TRBV7-8 and TRBJ2-3, with 10 bases aligning to TRBD1. Here the CDR3 DNA reads TGTGCCAGCAGCGCAACATATCGTGGGACAGGGGCGACAGATACGCAGTATTTT. Translation: CASSATYRGTGATDTQYF.